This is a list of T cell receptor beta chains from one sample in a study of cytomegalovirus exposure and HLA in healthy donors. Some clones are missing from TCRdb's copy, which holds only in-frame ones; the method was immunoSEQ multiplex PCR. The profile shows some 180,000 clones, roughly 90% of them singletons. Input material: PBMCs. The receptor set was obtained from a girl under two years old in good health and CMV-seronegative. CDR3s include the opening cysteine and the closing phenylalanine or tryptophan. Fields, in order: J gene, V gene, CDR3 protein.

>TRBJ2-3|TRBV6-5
CASRHLESTDTQYF
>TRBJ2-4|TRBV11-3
CASSYPPSRAKNIQYF
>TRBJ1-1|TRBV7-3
CASSSQGPGTEAFF
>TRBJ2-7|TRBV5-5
CASSLGPAAGTYEQYF
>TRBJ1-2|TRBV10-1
CANPGQGNYGYTF
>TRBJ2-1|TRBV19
CASSILTYNEQFF
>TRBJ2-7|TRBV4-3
CASSQDMGLAGYEQYF
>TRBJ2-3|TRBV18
CASSPQLAGGVDTQYF
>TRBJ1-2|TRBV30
CAWSYGQGNGYTF
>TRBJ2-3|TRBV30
CAWSTLGGGSDTQYF
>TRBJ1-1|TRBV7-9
CASSLVGGENTEAFF
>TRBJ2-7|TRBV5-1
CASSLGQGVSYEQYF
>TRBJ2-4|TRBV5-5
CASSPGVQNIQYF
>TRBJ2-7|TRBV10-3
CAIRPFQGSYEQYF
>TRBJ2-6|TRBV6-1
CASSVLRGGPSGANVLTF
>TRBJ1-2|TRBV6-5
CASSYSRLRWQNGYTF
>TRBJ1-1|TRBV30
CAWDYSSEAFF
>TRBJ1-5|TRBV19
CASSDRIRNQPQHF
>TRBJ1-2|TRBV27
CASSPPGRGSNGYTF
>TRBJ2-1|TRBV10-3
CAIRSYNEQFF
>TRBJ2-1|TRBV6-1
CASSELGGEQFF
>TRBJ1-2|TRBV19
CASRRRQGADGYTF
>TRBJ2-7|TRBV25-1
CASSDLTATYEQYF
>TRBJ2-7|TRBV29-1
CSVRTGPYEQYF
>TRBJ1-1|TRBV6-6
CATTSLGRTEAFF
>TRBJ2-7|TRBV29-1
CSVEGVNREKTAYEQYF
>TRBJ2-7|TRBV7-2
CASSSTSGSYEQYF
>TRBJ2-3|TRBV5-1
CASSWGTYTGTSGTDTQYF
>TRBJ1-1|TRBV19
CASSTLGNMNTEAFF
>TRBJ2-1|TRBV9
CASSDARRASYNEQFF
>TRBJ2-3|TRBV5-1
CASSLVVSGRAMGTDTQYF
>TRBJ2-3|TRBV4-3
CASSQDVFSDTQYF
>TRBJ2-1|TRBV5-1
CASRGTLGLAGAGTYNEQFF
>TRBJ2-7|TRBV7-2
CASSTSRNSYEQYF
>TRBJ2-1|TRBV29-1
CSVGGLNEQFF
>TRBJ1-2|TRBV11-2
CASSLDGRGSGYTF
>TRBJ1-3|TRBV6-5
CASSRDRRDTIYF
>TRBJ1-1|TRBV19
CASSIDRAGEAFF
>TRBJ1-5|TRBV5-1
CASSLGQSDNQPQHF
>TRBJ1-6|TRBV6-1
CASSALSPPRPLHF
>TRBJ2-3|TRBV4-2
CASSQPIGLAGRGIDTQYF
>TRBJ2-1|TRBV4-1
CASSQDLRGGYNEQFF
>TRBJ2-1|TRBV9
CASSAQGAPYNEQFF
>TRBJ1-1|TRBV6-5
CASSSRQGSRNTEAFF
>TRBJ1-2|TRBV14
CASSQGLRTYGYTF
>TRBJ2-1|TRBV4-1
CASSQRYTGTGTVEQFF
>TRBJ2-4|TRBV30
CAWSAKRTGGYIQYF
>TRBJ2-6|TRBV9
CASSLGQAGANVLTF
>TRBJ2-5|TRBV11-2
CASSPGLAGGRWGETQYF
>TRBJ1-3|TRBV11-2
CASSASRVNTIYF
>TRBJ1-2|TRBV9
CASSSFPGGQGSGYGYTF
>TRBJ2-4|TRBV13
CASSVTGEAKNIQYF
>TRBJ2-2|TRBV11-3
CASSLSYSTGELFF